Following are 5 T cell receptor beta chains from one sample sequenced in a study of T cell responses to AZD1222 COVID-19 vaccine. TCRdb's copy holds only in-frame clones and misses some; the assay was immunoSEQ multiplex PCR. This table has over 150,000 clones, roughly nine tenths appearing once. The sequenced sample was peripheral blood, obtained on day 0 of MenACWY control vaccination. These receptors came from an adult in good health.

This chain uses TRBV19 with TRBJ1-3, with a tentative D call TRBD1 (5 bases). V dropped 6 bases and J dropped 4 bases, with 10 bases sitting between them. Germline V gene sequence: CDR1 LNHDA, CDR2 SQIVND (reference sequence). The CDR3 runs to 13 residues. CDR3 in amino acids: CASSPWDGNTIYF. As DNA, the CDR3 is TGTGCCAGTAGCCCTTGGGACGGAAACACCATATATTTT. The full variable domain, its missing parts supplied by reference TRBV19 and TRBJ1-3, is DGGITQSPKYLFRKEGQNVTLSCEQNLNHDAMYWYRQDPGQGLRLIYYSQIVNDFQKGDIAEGYSVSREKKESFPLTVTSAQKNPTAFYLCASSPWDGNTIYFGEGSWLTVV.

This rearrangement joins TRBV2 to TRBJ2-6; 7 positions agree with TRBD1. The V gene end was trimmed by 5 bases and the J gene end by 0 bases; junction bases not matched to a gene: 4. The V gene's germline CDR1 is SNHLY and CDR2 FYNNEI. The CDR3 runs to 16 residues. DNA for the CDR3: TGTGCCAGCAGTCTCGACAGGGACTCTGGGGCCAACGTCCTGACTTTC. Protein: CASSLDRDSGANVLTF.

The chain is built from TRBV19 and TRBJ2-1; TRBD2 agrees at 8 bases. The ends lost 3 bases at V and 3 bases at J; junction bases unmatched: 10. Per germline, CDR1 LNHDA and CDR2 SQIVND (reference sequence). This CDR3 contains 17 residues. CDR3 nucleotides: TGTGCCAGTAGTATGGTCGGGGTGACTAGCGACTACAATGAGCAGTTCTTC. This encodes CASSMVGVTSDYNEQFF.

V is TRBV30 and J is TRBJ1-6; D unresolved. In germline, CDR1 is GTSNPN, CDR2 SVGIG (reference sequence). There are 16 residues in the CDR3. V was trimmed by 4 bases and J by 5 bases, leaving 18 bases between them. In DNA, the CDR3 is TGTGCCTGGAAGTCGCGGGTCCTCGGTAATAATTCACCCCTCCACTTT. Its protein is CAWKSRVLGNNSPLHF.

V and J are TRBV3-1 (or the pseudogene TRBV3-2) and TRBJ1-6, with D unresolved. Trimming shortened V by 3 bases and J by 3 bases, and 15 bases separated the two germline ends. Germline-derived CDR1 and CDR2 are LGHDT and YNNKEL (reference sequence). There are 17 residues in the CDR3. CDR3 protein: CASSQTPAGNYNSPLHF. The CDR3 coding sequence is TGTGCCAGCAGCCAGACCCCGGCGGGAAACTATAATTCACCCCTCCACTTT.